The clone carrying this T cell receptor (beta chain) was detected many times. The antigen is unknown. V was pared by 2 bases and J by 3 bases, with 14 bases between. The CDR3 totals 15 residues. CDR1 and CDR2 from the germline V gene are DFQATT and SNEGSKA (reference sequence). These data are taken from a study of CD8 T cells in ankylosing spondylitis. For TCR beta, libraries came from quantitative 5'-RACE with molecular barcodes. From the 5' RACE reads, TCRdb called clonotypes with MiXCR, one entry per CDR3 protein. There are more than 500,000 distinct CDR3 sequences in the sample; roughly 5.2% occur only once, and roughly 3.5% lies in the top ten. Study results and caveats: Blood of patients with ankylosing spondylitis appeared to be characterized by a TCR beta motif of eight or nine highly homologous variants. Past research had described some motif variants in reactive arthritis synovial fluid and blood. Disease-linked clones had a CD8+ phenotype and relatively low frequency in peripheral blood. Matched synovial fluid from ankylosing spondylitis patients was reported to be enriched for disease-linked clones.

The chain uses TRBV20-1 and TRBJ2-1; D not resolved. Sequencing used blood, either unsorted or a sorted T cell fraction (not recorded which). The receptor's source is a male donor with ankylosing spondylitis. The CDR3 loop is CSARKQYNFYNEQFF. The CDR3 bases are TGCAGTGCTAGAAAACAGTATAATTTCTACAATGAGCAGTTCTTC.